The 30 T cell receptor beta chains given below trace back to one sample, sequenced in a study of shared clonotypes between healthy human individuals. Method: immunoSEQ multiplex PCR; TCRdb's copy keeps in-frame clones and lacks some. Of some 510,000 clones in the sample, around 74% were seen once. Sequenced input: PBMCs. The receptors were sampled from a woman aged 35 to 49 in good health. Some clones in this sample may be carry-over from other donors' samples.

V is TRBV5-1 and J is TRBJ2-7; TRBD2 agrees at 16 bases. This CDR3 is 15 amino acids long. Germline V gene lookup returns CDR1 SGHRS and CDR2 YFSETQ. Trimming cost V 4 bases and J 5 bases; bases outside gene matches: 3. DNA of the CDR3: TGCGCCAGCAGCCTGGGACTAGCGGGAGGGGACGAGCAGTACTTC. Translated, it gives CASSLGLAGGDEQYF.

This clone was detected many times. This sequence joins TRBV15 and TRBJ1-4; possibly TRBD1 for D (5 bases). Trimming took off 8 bases at V and 7 bases at J, with 14 bases between the two ends. In germline, CDR1 is LNHNV, CDR2 YYDKDF (reference sequence). The CDR3 runs to 13 residues. The CDR3 DNA reads TGTGCCACCGCGGGGCACCACCGTGAAAAACTGTTTTTT. It is translated as CATAGHHREKLFF.

The chain uses TRBV5-5 and TRBJ2-3; D unclear. The CDR3 sequence is 15 residues long. In germline, CDR1 is SGHKS, CDR2 YYEKEE (reference sequence). Trimming took off 1 base at V and 3 bases at J, with 12 bases between the two ends. The CDR3 loop reads CASSLNRPLTDTQYF. CDR3 nucleotide sequence: TGTGCCAGCAGCTTGAACAGACCTCTTACAGATACGCAGTATTTT.

The chain uses TRBV6-1 and TRBJ1-5; D not certain. This CDR3 has 12 residues. Trimming left V 1 base short and J 3 bases short, with 1 base between. Germline V CDR1 and CDR2: MNHNS, SASEGT. The CDR3: CASSEDNQPQHF. Written as DNA, the CDR3 is TGTGCCAGCAGTGAAGACAATCAGCCCCAGCATTTT.

Remarks on this clone: The sample carries other DNA sequences with the same CDR3. The chain combines TRBV5-1 with TRBJ2-2; D is perhaps TRBD1 (6 bases). Germline V lookup: CDR1 SGHRS, CDR2 YFSETQ. V was trimmed by 0 bases and J by 0 bases, leaving 6 bases between them. This CDR3 has 15 amino acids. The CDR3 loop reads CASSLGTANTGELFF. The CDR3 DNA sequence: TGCGCCAGCAGCTTGGGGACAGCGAACACCGGGGAGCTGTTTTTT.

As for this clone: A much larger clone differs by one base, so this may be a read error. V usage is TRBV5-5 and J usage is TRBJ2-1, with a possible D match to TRBD2 (5 bases). CDR3 length: 17 residues. The germline CDR1 and CDR2 sequences are SGHKS and YYEKEE (reference sequence). Trimming left V 9 bases short and J 8 bases short, with 30 bases between. CDR3: CATHSRASPRSGDEQFF. Written as DNA, the CDR3 is TGTGCCACCCACTCGCGGGCTAGTCCAAGGAGTGGGGATGAGCAGTTCTTC.

The chain is built from TRBV28 and TRBJ1-1; the D is unclear. Trimming shortened V by 9 bases and J by 1 base, and 21 bases separated the two germline ends. This CDR3 spans 16 amino acids. The V gene's germline CDR1 is MDHEN and CDR2 SYDVKM. The CDR3 sequence: CASSPGSWAPNTEAFF. CDR3 sequence (DNA): TGTGCCAGTTCCCCCGGGTCCTGGGCCCCGAACACTGAAGCTTTCTTT.

In this sample, this clone turned up once. In DNA form, the CDR3 reads TGTGCCAGCAGTTTACCGTGGGGGAACACTGAAGCTTTCTTT. Translating it yields CASSLPWGNTEAFF. V usage is TRBV28 and J usage is TRBJ1-1; D uncertain. Germline V CDR1 and CDR2: MDHEN, SYDVKM. The CDR3 contains 14 residues. V dropped 2 bases and J dropped 1 base, with 8 bases sitting between them.

This clone was seen a few times. The chain employs TRBV7-9 and TRBJ1-4, with 7 bases aligning to TRBD1. V was clipped by 3 bases and J by 11 bases; unmatched bases: 6. This CDR3 contains 13 residues. Germline assignment: CDR1 SEHNR and CDR2 FQNEAQ (reference sequence). The CDR3 sequence is CASSLSGTDKLFF. As DNA, the CDR3 is TGTGCCAGCAGCTTGTCCGGGACAGACAAACTGTTTTTT.

By sample share, this clone is medium-sized. This chain links TRBV4-3 with TRBJ2-5; the match to TRBD1 covers 8 bases. CDR1 LGHNA and CDR2 YSLEER come from the germline V gene. The CDR3 extends over 16 amino acids. Trimming cost V 0 bases and J 5 bases; bases outside gene matches: 8. The CDR3 DNA follows: TGCGCCAGCAGCCAAGAAGCCGGGACAGGCGGTGAGACCCAGTACTTC. It is translated as CASSQEAGTGGETQYF.

The chain is built from TRBV5-4 and TRBJ1-2, with 10 bases aligning to TRBD1. V lost 4 bases, J lost 7 bases, and 7 bases stayed unmatched. The CDR3 runs 14 residues. Germline V CDR1 and CDR2: SGHNT, YYREEE (reference sequence). The DNA of the CDR3 is TGTGCCAGCAGCCAAGGGACAGGGGATGGTGGCTACACCTTC. Translating it yields CASSQGTGDGGYTF.

CDR3 residues: CATKRSSGSYNEQFF. Written as DNA, the CDR3 is TGTGCCACCAAGAGGTCCAGCGGGTCTTACAATGAGCAGTTCTTC. The chain combines TRBV6-4 with TRBJ2-1; tentative D call: TRBD2 (6 bases). The CDR3 sequence is 15 residues long. Germline values: CDR1 MRHNA, CDR2 SNTAGT. V was trimmed by 10 bases and J by 4 bases, leaving 20 bases between them.

The rearrangement uses TRBV27 and TRBJ2-1; TRBD2 aligns across 10 bases. In germline, CDR1 is MNHEY, CDR2 SMNVEV (reference sequence). Trimming cost V 3 bases and J 2 bases; bases outside gene matches: 4. CDR3 length equals 16 residues. CDR3 sequence (DNA): TGTGCCAGCAGTTTGCAACTAGCGGGACCCTACAATGAGCAGTTCTTC. The encoded protein is CASSLQLAGPYNEQFF.

The chain links TRBV5-1 to TRBJ2-1, with D unresolved. The germline gives CDR1 SGHRS, CDR2 YFSETQ. The CDR3 runs 18 residues. The V and J ends lost 0 bases and 0 bases respectively, with 16 bases between them. The CDR3 loop is CASSLVRFGSSSYNEQFF. In DNA form, the CDR3 reads TGCGCCAGCAGCTTGGTTCGTTTTGGCTCAAGCTCCTACAATGAGCAGTTCTTC.

This clone has more than one count but fewer than ten. The chain is built from TRBV7-6 and TRBJ1-1; D is undetermined. The CDR3 spans 14 residues. With 5 bases removed from V and 4 bases from J, the gap between germline ends came to 14 bases. The germline V gene has CDR1 SGHVS and CDR2 FNYEAQ. CDR3 sequence: CASSLGFRFTEAFF. The CDR3 DNA sequence: TGTGCCAGCAGCCTGGGTTTTAGGTTCACTGAAGCTTTCTTT.

For this clone: Other DNA sequences within the sample encode an identical CDR3. The rearrangement uses TRBV29-1 and TRBJ2-5; D is unclear. The CDR3 loop spans 10 amino acids. Trimming left V 3 bases short and J 4 bases short, with 3 bases between. CDR1 and CDR2 from the germline V gene are SQVTM and ANQGSEA. CDR3 sequence: CSVEGETQYF. DNA of the CDR3: TGCAGCGTTGAGGGAGAGACCCAGTACTTC.

The chain recombines TRBV7-8 with TRBJ2-1; 8 bases align to TRBD2. Germline V lookup: CDR1 SGHVS, CDR2 FQNEAQ. The CDR3 sequence is 15 residues long. J lost 8 bases, V lost 0 bases, and 6 bases had no gene match. This chain's CDR3 is CASSLAGREEDEQFF. CDR3 nucleotides: TGTGCCAGCAGCTTAGCAGGGCGGGAGGAGGATGAGCAGTTCTTC.

This chain connects TRBV5-1 to TRBJ2-2, with 10 nucleotides matching TRBD2. The CDR3 has 15 amino acids. Trimming removed 0 bases from V and 4 bases from J; junction bases left unmatched: 0. CDR1 and CDR2 from the germline V gene are SGHRS and YFSETQ. CDR3 region: CASSLGLAGTGELFF. As DNA, the CDR3 is TGCGCCAGCAGCTTGGGACTAGCGGGCACCGGGGAGCTGTTTTTT.

The chain combines TRBV28 with TRBJ1-4; D gene uncertain. The germline V gene has CDR1 MDHEN and CDR2 SYDVKM. The CDR3 extends over 12 amino acids. With 7 bases removed from V and 9 bases from J, the gap between germline ends came to 12 bases. The CDR3 is CASTSGPQKLFF. CDR3 nucleotides: TGTGCCAGCACTTCGGGTCCGCAAAAACTGTTTTTT.

The V gene is TRBV28, the J gene TRBJ1-5; TRBD1 matches at 8 bases. Germline V CDR1 and CDR2: MDHEN, SYDVKM. With V trimmed by 5 bases and J by 1 base, 19 bases remained unmatched. This CDR3 contains 20 residues. This CDR3 reads CASSRMTGVPTKLSNQPQHF. The CDR3 DNA reads as TGTGCCAGCAGTCGCATGACAGGGGTCCCTACCAAGCTGAGCAATCAGCCCCAGCATTTT.

This sequence joins TRBV19 and TRBJ2-2, with 7 bases identical to TRBD1. Germline loops: CDR1 LNHDA, CDR2 SQIVND (reference sequence). The CDR3 consists of 15 residues. Trimming at V came to 5 bases and at J to 10 bases, leaving 13 bases not matched to a gene. CDR3 in DNA: TGTGCCAGTAGTGAATGGTCAGGGGGAGTGGAGGAGCTGTTTTTT. Encoded protein: CASSEWSGGVEELFF.

The chain employs TRBV19 and TRBJ1-2; D unresolved. V was pared by 3 bases and J by 3 bases, with 5 bases between. The CDR3 has 12 amino acids. CDR1 is LNHDA, CDR2 SQIVND, per germline (reference sequence). CDR3 in DNA: TGTGCCAGTAGTATTACAGACTATGGCTACACCTTC. As protein: CASSITDYGYTF.

J is TRBJ1-6 and V is TRBV5-6, with unresolved D. Per germline, CDR1 SGHDT and CDR2 YYEEEE. V was pared by 1 base and J by 9 bases, with 17 bases between. The CDR3 has 16 residues. CDR3 nucleotide sequence: TGTGCCAGCAGCTTGTCTGGGCAGCCATTAACTTCACCCCTCCACTTT. Protein sequence: CASSLSGQPLTSPLHF.

The chain combines TRBV7-9 with TRBJ2-1; D not certain. Germline CDR1 SEHNR, CDR2 FQNEAQ (reference sequence). The CDR3 sequence is 14 residues long. Trimming took 2 bases from V and 3 from J, leaving 8 bases between them. Written as DNA, the CDR3 is TGTGCCAGCAGCTTACTAATCCACTACAATGAGCAGTTCTTC. Translated, it gives CASSLLIHYNEQFF.

In DNA, the CDR3 is TGTGCCACCAGCAGAGATCTGGTCATAAGCACAGATACGCAGTATTTT. This translates into CATSRDLVISTDTQYF. The chain uses TRBV15 and TRBJ2-3; D gene ambiguous. CDR3 length equals 16 residues. Trimming shortened V by 0 bases and J by 0 bases, and 10 bases separated the two germline ends. CDR1 LNHNV and CDR2 YYDKDF come from the germline V gene (reference sequence).

This clone has a handful of counts. V is TRBV18 and J is TRBJ1-4, with 10 bases identical to TRBD1. Trimming took 2 bases from V and 7 from J; bases not matched to a gene: 13. CDR1 and CDR2 from the germline V gene are KGHSH and LQKENI. CDR3 size: 18 residues. The CDR3 nucleotides are TGTGCCAGCTCACCAAATCGCCAGACCCGGGACAGGGGTGAAAAACTGTTTTTT. Encoded protein: CASSPNRQTRDRGEKLFF.

This clone showed up just a few times. The chain has TRBV2 and TRBJ1-2; no firm D call. The V end was cut by 4 bases, the J end by 8 bases, with 11 bases between. This CDR3 has 12 residues. The germline CDR1 and CDR2 sequences are SNHLY and FYNNEI. The CDR3 region has the DNA TGTGCCAGCAGTGGAGGTGAGGGAGGCTACACCTTC. This encodes CASSGGEGGYTF.

J is TRBJ2-3 and V is TRBV2; D remains unclear. The CDR3 has 14 amino acids. V was pared by 7 bases and J by 0 bases, with 11 bases between. From germline, CDR1 is SNHLY and CDR2 FYNNEI. The CDR3 protein is CASNDKGSTDTQYF. The CDR3 DNA is TGTGCCAGCAACGACAAAGGGAGCACAGATACGCAGTATTTT.

The V call is TRBV2, the J call TRBJ1-1, with D hard to call. Trimming left V 4 bases short and J 2 bases short, with 8 bases between. Germline V CDR1 and CDR2: SNHLY, FYNNEI. This CDR3 region has 13 residues. The CDR3 sequence is CASSVRPNTEAFF. CDR3 coding DNA: TGTGCCAGCAGTGTCCGGCCTAACACTGAAGCTTTCTTT.

The gene calls are TRBV11-2 and TRBJ2-7; 9 positions agree with TRBD1. The junction had 12 bases not matched to a gene; V was cut back by 5 bases and J by 7 bases. The germline gives CDR1 SGHAT, CDR2 FQNNGV. The CDR3 has 15 residues. The CDR3 DNA sequence: TGTGCCAGCAGCACCGGGACAGGGACCTCAGGGGAGCAGTACTTC. Translation gives CASSTGTGTSGEQYF.